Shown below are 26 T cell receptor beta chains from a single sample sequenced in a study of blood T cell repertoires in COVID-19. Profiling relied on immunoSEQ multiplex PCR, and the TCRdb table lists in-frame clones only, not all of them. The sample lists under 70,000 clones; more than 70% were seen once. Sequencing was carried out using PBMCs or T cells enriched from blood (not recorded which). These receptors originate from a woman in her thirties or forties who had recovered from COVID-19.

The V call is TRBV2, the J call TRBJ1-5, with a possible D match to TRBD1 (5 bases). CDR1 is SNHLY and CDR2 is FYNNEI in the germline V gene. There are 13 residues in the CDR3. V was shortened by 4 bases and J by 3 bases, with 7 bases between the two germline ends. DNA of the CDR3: TGTGCCAGCAGTGCCAGGGACAATCAGCCCCAGCATTTT. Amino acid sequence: CASSARDNQPQHF.

CDR3 DNA: TGTGCCAGCAGCAGCACAGGGGACCCCTACGAGCAGTACTTC. This sequence encodes CASSSTGDPYEQYF. The gene calls are TRBV5-6 and TRBJ2-7; 7 bases are shared with TRBD1. Trimming took 4 bases from V and 2 from J; bases not matched to a gene: 6. The V gene's germline CDR1 is SGHDT and CDR2 YYEEEE. This CDR3 spans 14 amino acids.

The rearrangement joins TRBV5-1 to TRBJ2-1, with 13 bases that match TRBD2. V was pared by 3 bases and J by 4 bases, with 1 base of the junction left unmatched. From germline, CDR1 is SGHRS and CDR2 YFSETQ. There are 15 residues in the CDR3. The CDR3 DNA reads TGCGCCAGCAGCTCGGGACTAGCGGGGTACAATGAGCAGTTCTTC. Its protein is CASSSGLAGYNEQFF.

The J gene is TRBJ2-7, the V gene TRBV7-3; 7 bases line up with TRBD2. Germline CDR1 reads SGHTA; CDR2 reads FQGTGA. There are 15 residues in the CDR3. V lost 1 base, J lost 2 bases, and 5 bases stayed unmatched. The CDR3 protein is CASSLIGGSAYEQYF. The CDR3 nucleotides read TGTGCCAGCAGCTTAATCGGGGGGAGCGCCTACGAGCAGTACTTC.

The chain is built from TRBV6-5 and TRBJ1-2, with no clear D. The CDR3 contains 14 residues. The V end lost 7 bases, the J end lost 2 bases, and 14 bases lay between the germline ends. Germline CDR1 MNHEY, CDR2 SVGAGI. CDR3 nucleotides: TGTGCCAGCACTCAGCGAACTCCGAACTATGGCTACACCTTC. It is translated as CASTQRTPNYGYTF.

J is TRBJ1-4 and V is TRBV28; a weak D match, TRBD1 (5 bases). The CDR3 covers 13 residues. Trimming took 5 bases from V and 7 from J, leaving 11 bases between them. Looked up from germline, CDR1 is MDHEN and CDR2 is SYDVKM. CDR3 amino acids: CASSLGGSEKLFF. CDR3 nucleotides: TGTGCCAGCAGTCTCGGGGGATCTGAAAAACTGTTTTTT. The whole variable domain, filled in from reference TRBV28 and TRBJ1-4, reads DVKVTQSSRYLVKRTGEKVFLECVQDMDHENMFWYRQDPGLGLRLIYFSYDVKMKEKGDIPEGYSVSREKKERFSLILESASTNQTSMYLCASSLGGSEKLFFGSGTQLSVL.

The CDR3 DNA reads TGTGCCGGGAAGCGGGGGACAGATACGCAGTATTTT. This encodes CAGKRGTDTQYF. The chain uses TRBV30 and TRBJ2-3; TRBD2 aligns across 8 bases. J was trimmed by 3 bases and V by 8 bases; bases with no gene match: 4. Per the germline V gene, CDR1 is GTSNPN and CDR2 is SVGIG (reference sequence). This CDR3 has 12 residues.

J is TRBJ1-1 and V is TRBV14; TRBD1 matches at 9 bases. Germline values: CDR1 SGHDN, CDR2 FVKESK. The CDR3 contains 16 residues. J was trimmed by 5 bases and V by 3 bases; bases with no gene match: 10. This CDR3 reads CASSHRDRVVRTEAFF. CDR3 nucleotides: TGTGCCAGCAGCCACCGGGACAGGGTAGTTAGAACTGAAGCTTTCTTT. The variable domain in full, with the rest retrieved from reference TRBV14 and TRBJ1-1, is EAGVTQFPSHSVIEKGQTVTLRCDPISGHDNLYWYRRVMGKEIKFLLHFVKESKQDESGMPNNRFLAERTGGTYSTLKVQPAELEDSGVYFCASSHRDRVVRTEAFFGQGTRLTVV.

CDR3: CASSHRQGLTSNQPQHF. CDR3 DNA: TGTGCCAGCAGCCACCGACAGGGTCTGACTAGCAATCAGCCCCAGCATTTT. The rearrangement links TRBV7-8 to TRBJ1-5, with 7 positions matching TRBD1. The CDR3 is 17 residues long. Germline V lookup: CDR1 SGHVS, CDR2 FQNEAQ. V gave up 5 bases and J gave up 0 bases; unmatched junction bases: 10.

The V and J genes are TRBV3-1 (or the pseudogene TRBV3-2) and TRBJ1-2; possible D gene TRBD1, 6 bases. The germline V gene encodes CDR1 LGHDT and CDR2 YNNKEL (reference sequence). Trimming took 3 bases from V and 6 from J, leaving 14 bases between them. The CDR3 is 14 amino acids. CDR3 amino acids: CASSHMTGSNGYTF. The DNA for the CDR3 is TGTGCCAGCAGCCACATGACAGGATCTAATGGCTACACCTTC.

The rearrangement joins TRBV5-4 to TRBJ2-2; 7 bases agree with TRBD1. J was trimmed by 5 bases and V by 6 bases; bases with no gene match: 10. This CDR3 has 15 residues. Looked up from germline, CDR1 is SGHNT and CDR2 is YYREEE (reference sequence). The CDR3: CASTPKTGWTGELFF. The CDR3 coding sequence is TGTGCCAGCACCCCCAAGACAGGGTGGACCGGGGAGCTGTTTTTT.

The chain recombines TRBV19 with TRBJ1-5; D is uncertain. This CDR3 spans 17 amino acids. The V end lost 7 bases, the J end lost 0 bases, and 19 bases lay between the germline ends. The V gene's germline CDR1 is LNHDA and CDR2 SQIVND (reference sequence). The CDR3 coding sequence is TGTGCCAGTACCCTCTCGCCCCGACTCTATAGCAATCAGCCCCAGCATTTT. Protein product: CASTLSPRLYSNQPQHF.

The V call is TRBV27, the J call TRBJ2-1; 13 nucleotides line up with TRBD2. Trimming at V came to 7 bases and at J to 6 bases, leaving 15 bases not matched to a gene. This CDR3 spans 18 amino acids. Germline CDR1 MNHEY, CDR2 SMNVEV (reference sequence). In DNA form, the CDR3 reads TGTGCCAGCAAAAGGTGGACTAGCGGGGGCCCTCCCGGCAATGAGCAGTTCTTC. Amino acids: CASKRWTSGGPPGNEQFF.

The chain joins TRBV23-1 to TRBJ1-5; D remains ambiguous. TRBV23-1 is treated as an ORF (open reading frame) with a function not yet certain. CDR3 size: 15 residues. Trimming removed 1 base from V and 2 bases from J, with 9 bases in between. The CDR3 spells CASSQYRQGNQPQHF. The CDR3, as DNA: TGCGCCAGCAGTCAATATCGCCAGGGCAATCAGCCCCAGCATTTT.

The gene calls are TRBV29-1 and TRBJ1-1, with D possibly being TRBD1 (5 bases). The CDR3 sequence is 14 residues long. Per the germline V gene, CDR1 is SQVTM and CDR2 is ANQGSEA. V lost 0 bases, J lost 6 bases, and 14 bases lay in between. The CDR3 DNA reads TGCAGCGTTGAAGATCTTGGGCAGACAGCTGAAGCTTTCTTT. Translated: CSVEDLGQTAEAFF.

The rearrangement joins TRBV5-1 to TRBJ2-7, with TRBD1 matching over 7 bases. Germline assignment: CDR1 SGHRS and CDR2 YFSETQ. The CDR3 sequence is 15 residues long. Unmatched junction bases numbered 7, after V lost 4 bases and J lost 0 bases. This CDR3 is CASSPQGVSSYEQYF. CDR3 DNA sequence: TGCGCCAGCAGCCCCCAGGGGGTATCCTCCTACGAGCAGTACTTC. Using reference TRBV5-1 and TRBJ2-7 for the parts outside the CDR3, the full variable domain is KAGVTQTPRYLIKTRGQQVTLSCSPISGHRSVSWYQQTPGQGLQFLFEYFSETQRNKGNFPGRFSGRQFSNSRSEMNVSTLELGDSALYLCASSPQGVSSYEQYFGPGTRLTVT.

DNA of the CDR3: TGTGCCAGCAGTGATCGCGGGATAAGAACTGGAAACACCATATATTTT. It specifies CASSDRGIRTGNTIYF. This sequence joins TRBV6-1 and TRBJ1-3; D is unclear. Germline V gene sequence: CDR1 MNHNS, CDR2 SASEGT. CDR3 length equals 16 residues. Trimming removed 3 bases at V and 2 bases at J, with 14 bases between.

The CDR3 protein is CASSLADRIDQPQHF. The DNA for the CDR3 is TGTGCCAGCAGTTTAGCCGACAGGATCGATCAGCCCCAGCATTTT. The chain joins TRBV27 to TRBJ1-5; the D gene is possibly TRBD1 (6 bases). Germline V gives CDR1 MNHEY, CDR2 SMNVEV (reference sequence). The length of the CDR3 is 15 residues. V was clipped by 2 bases and J by 5 bases, with 13 bases between them.

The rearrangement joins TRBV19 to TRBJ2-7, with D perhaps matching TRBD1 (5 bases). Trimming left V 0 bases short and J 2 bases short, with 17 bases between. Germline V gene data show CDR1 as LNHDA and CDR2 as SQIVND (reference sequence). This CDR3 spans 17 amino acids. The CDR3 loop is CASSIDLSPGYTYEQYF. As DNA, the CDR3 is TGTGCCAGTAGTATAGATTTATCCCCAGGGTATACCTACGAGCAGTACTTC.

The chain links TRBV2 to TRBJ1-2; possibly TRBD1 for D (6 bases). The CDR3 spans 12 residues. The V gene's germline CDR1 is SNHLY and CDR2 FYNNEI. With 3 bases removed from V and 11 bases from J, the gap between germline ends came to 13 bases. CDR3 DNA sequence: TGTGCCAGCAGTGAGGGGGCCCTCGGGTACACCTTC. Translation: CASSEGALGYTF.

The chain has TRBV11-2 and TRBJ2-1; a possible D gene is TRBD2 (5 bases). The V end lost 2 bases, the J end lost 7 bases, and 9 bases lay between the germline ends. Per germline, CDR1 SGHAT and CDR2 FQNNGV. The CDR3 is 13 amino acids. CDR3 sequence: CASSLRGGNEQFF. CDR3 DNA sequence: TGTGCCAGCAGCTTAAGAGGCGGGAATGAGCAGTTCTTC.

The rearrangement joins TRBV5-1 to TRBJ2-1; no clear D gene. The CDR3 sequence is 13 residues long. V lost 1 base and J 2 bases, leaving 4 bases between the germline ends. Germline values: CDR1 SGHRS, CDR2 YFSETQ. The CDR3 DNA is TGCGCCAGCAGCTTGACAGCCTACAATGAGCAGTTCTTC. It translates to CASSLTAYNEQFF.

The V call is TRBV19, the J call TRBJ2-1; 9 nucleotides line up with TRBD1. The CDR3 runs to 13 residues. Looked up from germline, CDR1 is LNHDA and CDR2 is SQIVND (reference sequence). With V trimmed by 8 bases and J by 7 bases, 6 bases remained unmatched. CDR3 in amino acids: CASSDRGRNEQFF. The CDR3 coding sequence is TGTGCCAGTTCTGACAGGGGGAGGAATGAGCAGTTCTTC.

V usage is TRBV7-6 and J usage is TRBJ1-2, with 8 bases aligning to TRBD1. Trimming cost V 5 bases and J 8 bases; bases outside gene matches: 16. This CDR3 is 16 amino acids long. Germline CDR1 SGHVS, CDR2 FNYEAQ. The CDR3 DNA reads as TGTGCCAGCAGCCTGAACCATGGACAGGGTTCGGGAGGCTACACCTTC. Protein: CASSLNHGQGSGGYTF.

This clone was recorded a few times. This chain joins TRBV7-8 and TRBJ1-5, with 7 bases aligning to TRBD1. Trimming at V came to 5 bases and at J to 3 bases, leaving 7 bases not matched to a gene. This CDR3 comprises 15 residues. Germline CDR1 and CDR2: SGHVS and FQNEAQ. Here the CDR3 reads CASSAGTAYNQPQHF. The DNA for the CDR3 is TGTGCCAGCAGCGCCGGGACAGCCTACAATCAGCCCCAGCATTTT.

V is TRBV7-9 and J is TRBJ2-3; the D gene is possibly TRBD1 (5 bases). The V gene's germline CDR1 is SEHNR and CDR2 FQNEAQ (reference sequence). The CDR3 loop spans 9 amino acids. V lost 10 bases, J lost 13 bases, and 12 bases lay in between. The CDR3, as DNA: TGTGCCACAGGGTTTTCGGAGTATTTT. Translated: CATGFSEYF.